Below are 16 T cell receptor beta chains sequenced from a single sample in a study of identical twins. TCRdb used MiXCR to reprocess the 5' RACE reads, holding one entry per CDR3 protein. Of 1.5 million to 2 million distinct CDR3 sequences listed, about 31% were seen once; the top ten hold under 0.35%. The sequencing sample was made of cord blood. These receptor sequences come from a newborn girl in good health.

V usage is TRBV24-1 and J usage is TRBJ1-2, with unresolved D. Deletions cut 1 base from V and 2 bases from J, with 10 bases between. The germline gives CDR1 KGHDR, CDR2 SFDVKD. The CDR3 has 15 residues. This CDR3 is CATSDLARPNYGYTF. The CDR3 bases are TGTGCCACCAGTGATTTAGCCAGACCAAACTATGGCTACACCTTC.

This clonotype was seen only a few times. The rearrangement uses TRBV12-3 or TRBV12-4 and TRBJ2-7; TRBD2 is a possible D gene (7 bases). V was shortened by 4 bases and J by 7 bases, with 17 bases between the two germline ends. The CDR3 has 14 amino acids. The CDR3 bases are TGTGCCAGCAGTTGGGGGGGGCTGTACAATGAGCAGTACTTC. Protein product: CASSWGGLYNEQYF.

The chain employs TRBV24-1 and TRBJ2-7; 12 positions match TRBD2. Germline trimming cut 4 bases from V and 7 bases from J; bases unmatched to any gene: 4. The CDR3 consists of 14 residues. CDR1 KGHDR and CDR2 SFDVKD come from the germline V gene. This CDR3 reads CATSELAGGNEQYF. For the CDR3, the DNA is TGTGCCACCAGTGAACTAGCGGGAGGCAATGAGCAGTACTTC.

Worth noting for this clonotype: The junction does not match germline at one end; this may be a read error. The chain is built from TRBV6-7 and TRBJ2-1; 7 bases match TRBD1. TRBV6-7 is designated an ORF whose function remains uncertain. The CDR3 has 16 amino acids. DNA for the CDR3: TGTGTCAGCTTCGCACAGGGGACGTCCTTCTACAATGAGCAGTTCTTC. As protein: CVSFAQGTSFYNEQFF.

Ten or more counts support this clonotype. The V and J genes are TRBV12-3 or TRBV12-4 and TRBJ2-7; tentatively, D is TRBD1 (6 bases). The ends were cut back, 6 bases at V and 0 bases at J, with 15 bases in the middle. The CDR3 spans 15 residues. Here the CDR3 reads CASREKTGSSYEQYF. The CDR3 DNA reads as TGTGCCAGCAGGGAAAAAACAGGGAGCTCCTACGAGCAGTACTTC.

The chain links TRBV29-1 to TRBJ1-1; TRBD1 might be the D (5 bases). Looked up from germline, CDR1 is SQVTM and CDR2 is ANQGSEA. CDR3 length equals 13 residues. V was cut by 4 bases and J by 2 bases, with 11 bases left in between. The chain's CDR3 is CSVAGRHNTEAFF. CDR3 in DNA: TGCAGCGTTGCGGGGCGCCATAACACTGAAGCTTTCTTT.

The chain combines TRBV15 with TRBJ2-7; no firm D call. Germline V gene sequence: CDR1 LNHNV, CDR2 YYDKDF (reference sequence). Trimming stripped 0 bases from V and 2 bases from J, with 17 bases between. CDR3 length: 17 amino acids. The CDR3 coding sequence is TGTGCCACCAGCAGAGATGCGGTGTTTAGTCCCCCCTACGAGCAGTACTTC. Amino acid sequence: CATSRDAVFSPPYEQYF.

This clonotype was seen a single time. V and J are TRBV2 and TRBJ2-4; D remains ambiguous. The better agreement between TRBJ2-7 and the DNA end casts doubt on the J call. CDR3 length: 12 amino acids. CDR1 SNHLY and CDR2 FYNNEI come from the germline V gene. The CDR3 sequence is CASRVEVYEQYF. CDR3 sequence (DNA): TGTGCCAGCAGGGTCGAGGTCTACGAGCAGTACTTC.

The chain combines TRBV29-1 with TRBJ2-7; TRBD1 matches at 12 bases. V lost 7 bases, J lost 2 bases, and 6 bases stayed unmatched. Germline CDR1 reads SQVTM; CDR2 reads ANQGSEA. This CDR3 comprises 14 residues. The CDR3 coding sequence is TGCAGCGCTTTAGGGACAGGGGGCGCCTACGAGCAGTACTTC. It is translated as CSALGTGGAYEQYF.

This clonotype has a count of ten or more. The rearrangement links TRBV7-2 to TRBJ2-3, with D unresolved. The CDR3 loop spans 13 amino acids. Looked up from germline, CDR1 is SGHTA and CDR2 is FQGNSA. V was pared by 5 bases and J by 4 bases, with 10 bases between. DNA of the CDR3: TGTGCCAGCAGCCCCCTCCGTTCAGATACGCAGTATTTT. Translation gives CASSPLRSDTQYF.

This chain uses TRBV20-1 with TRBJ2-7; 9 bases fit TRBD1. The ends lost 6 bases at V and 6 bases at J; junction bases unmatched: 9. The CDR3 contains 13 residues. CDR1 is DFQATT and CDR2 is SNEGSKA in the germline V gene (reference sequence). The CDR3 loop is CSAPRDRACEQYF. CDR3 sequence (DNA): TGCAGTGCACCCCGGGACAGGGCTTGCGAGCAGTACTTC.

This sequence joins TRBV5-5 and TRBJ1-5, with 9 bases aligning to TRBD1. The junction had 2 bases not matched to a gene; V was cut back by 1 base and J by 3 bases. There are 15 residues in the CDR3. CDR1 SGHKS and CDR2 YYEKEE come from the germline V gene (reference sequence). The chain's CDR3 is CASSLQQGANQPQHF. CDR3 in DNA: TGTGCCAGCAGCTTGCAACAGGGGGCCAATCAGCCCCAGCATTTT.

This chain uses TRBV20-1 with TRBJ2-1, with D possibly being TRBD1 (7 bases). The CDR3 totals 15 residues. CDR1 DFQATT and CDR2 SNEGSKA come from the germline V gene (reference sequence). Between the trimmed V and J ends, which lost 1 base and 5 bases, there was a span of 15 bases. The CDR3 loop reads CSARVRRGPDNEQFF. CDR3 nucleotides: TGCAGTGCTAGAGTACGGAGGGGGCCAGACAATGAGCAGTTCTTC.

This clonotype was counted ten times or more. The genes are TRBV5-1 and TRBJ2-3, with D possibly matching TRBD1 (6 bases). The CDR3 contains 14 residues. The germline gives CDR1 SGHRS, CDR2 YFSETQ. Deletions cut 4 bases from V and 1 base from J, with 10 bases between. The CDR3 DNA reads TGCGCCAGCAGCACACAGGGCGGCACAGATACGCAGTATTTT. Amino acids: CASSTQGGTDTQYF.

The CDR3 loop reads CASSSAGARSGKLFF. In nucleotides, the CDR3 is TGTGCCAGCAGCTCCGCAGGGGCTAGATCAGGAAAACTGTTTTTT. The V gene is TRBV7-9, the J gene TRBJ1-4; maybe TRBD1 (6 bases). Trimming took off 4 bases at V and 10 bases at J, with 19 bases between the two ends. CDR1 is SEHNR, CDR2 FQNEAQ, per germline (reference sequence). The CDR3 sequence is 15 residues long.

The chain recombines TRBV10-3 with TRBJ1-5, with TRBD1 matching 7 bases. Germline CDR1 ENHRY, CDR2 SYGVKD. Losses at the gene ends were 6 bases for V and 4 bases for J; bases not matched to a gene: 3. There are 13 residues in the CDR3. This CDR3 reads CAIRQGVNQPQHF. CDR3 DNA: TGTGCCATCAGGCAGGGGGTAAATCAGCCCCAGCATTTT.